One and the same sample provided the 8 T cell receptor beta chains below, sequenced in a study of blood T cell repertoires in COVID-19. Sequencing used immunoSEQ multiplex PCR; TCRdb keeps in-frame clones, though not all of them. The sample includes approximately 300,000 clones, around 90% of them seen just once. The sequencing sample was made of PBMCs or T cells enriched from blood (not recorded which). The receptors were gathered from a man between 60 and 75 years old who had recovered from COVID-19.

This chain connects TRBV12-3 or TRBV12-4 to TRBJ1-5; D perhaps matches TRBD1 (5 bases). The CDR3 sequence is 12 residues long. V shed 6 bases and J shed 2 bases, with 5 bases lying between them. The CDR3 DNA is TGTGCCAGCAGACAGGGCAATCAGCCCCAGCATTTT. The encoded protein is CASRQGNQPQHF.

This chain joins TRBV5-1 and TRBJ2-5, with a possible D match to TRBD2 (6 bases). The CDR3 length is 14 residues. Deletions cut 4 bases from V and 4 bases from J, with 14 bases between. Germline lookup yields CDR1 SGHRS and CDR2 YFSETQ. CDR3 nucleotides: TGCGCCAGCAGCCCGACTAGAGTGGGAGAGACCCAGTACTTC. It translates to CASSPTRVGETQYF.

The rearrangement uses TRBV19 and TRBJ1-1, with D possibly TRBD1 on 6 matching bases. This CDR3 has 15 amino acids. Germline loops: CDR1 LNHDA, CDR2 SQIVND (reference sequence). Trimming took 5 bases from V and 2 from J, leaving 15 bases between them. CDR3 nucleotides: TGTGCCAGTAGTGTCCTCAGGGGCTCTAACACTGAAGCTTTCTTT. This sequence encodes CASSVLRGSNTEAFF. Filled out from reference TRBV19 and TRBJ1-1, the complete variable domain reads DGGITQSPKYLFRKEGQNVTLSCEQNLNHDAMYWYRQDPGQGLRLIYYSQIVNDFQKGDIAEGYSVSREKKESFPLTVTSAQKNPTAFYLCASSVLRGSNTEAFFGQGTRLTVV.

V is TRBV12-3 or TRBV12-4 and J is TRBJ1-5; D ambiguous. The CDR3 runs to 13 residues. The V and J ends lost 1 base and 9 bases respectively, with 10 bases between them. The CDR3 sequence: CASSLVADGPQHF. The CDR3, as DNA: TGTGCCAGCAGTTTAGTGGCGGATGGGCCCCAGCATTTT.

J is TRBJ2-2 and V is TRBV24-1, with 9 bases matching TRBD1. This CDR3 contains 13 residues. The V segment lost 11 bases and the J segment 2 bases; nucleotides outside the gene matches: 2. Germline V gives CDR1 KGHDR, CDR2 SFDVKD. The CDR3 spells CAMGQGNTGELFF. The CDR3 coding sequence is TGTGCCATGGGACAGGGAAACACCGGGGAGCTGTTTTTT.

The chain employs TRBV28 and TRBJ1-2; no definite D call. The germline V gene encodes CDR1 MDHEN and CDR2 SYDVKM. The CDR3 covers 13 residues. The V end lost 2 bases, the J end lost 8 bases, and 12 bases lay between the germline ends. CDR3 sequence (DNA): TGTGCCAGCAGTTTACTGGGCCGGGAGGGCTACACCTTC. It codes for CASSLLGREGYTF.

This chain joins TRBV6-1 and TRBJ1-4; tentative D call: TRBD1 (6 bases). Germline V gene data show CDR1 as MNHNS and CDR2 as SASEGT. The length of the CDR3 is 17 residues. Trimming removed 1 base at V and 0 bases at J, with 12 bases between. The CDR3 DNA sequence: TGTGCCAGCAGTGAAGACAGGGCCCTAACAACTAATGAAAAACTGTTTTTT. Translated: CASSEDRALTTNEKLFF.

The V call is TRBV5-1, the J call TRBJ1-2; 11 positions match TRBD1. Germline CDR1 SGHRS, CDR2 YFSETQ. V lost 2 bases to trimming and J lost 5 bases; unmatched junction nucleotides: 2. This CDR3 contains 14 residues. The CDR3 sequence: CASSLGTGGYGYTF. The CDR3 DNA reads TGCGCCAGCAGCTTAGGGACAGGGGGTTATGGCTACACCTTC.